This T cell receptor beta chain is from a study of OX40 agonist ivuxolimab in advanced cancers. The study's findings and limits: The mean number of expanded clones was higher in CD8+ T cells than in CD4+.

The CDR3 sequence is 15 residues long. Germline values: CDR1 MNHNS, CDR2 SASEGT. V was shortened by 3 bases and J by 4 bases, with 12 bases between the two germline ends. The table came from immunoSEQ multiplex PCR; TCRdb's copy has only in-frame clones and leaves some out. In the table there are 61,000 or so clones, more than 85% of which are singletons. As regards this clone: Its specificity is unknown.

The chain has TRBV6-1 and TRBJ2-2; D is possibly TRBD1 (6 bases). The origin of this receptor is an adult with an advanced solid tumor such as melanoma, head and neck, liver or kidney cancer. The input for sequencing was CD4+ or CD8+ T cells sorted from blood, taken in a trial of the OX40 agonist ivuxolimab. The CDR3 region has the DNA TGTGCCAGCAGTGATATGGGGGCCGTCACCGGGGAGCTGTTTTTT. It yields the protein CASSDMGAVTGELFF.